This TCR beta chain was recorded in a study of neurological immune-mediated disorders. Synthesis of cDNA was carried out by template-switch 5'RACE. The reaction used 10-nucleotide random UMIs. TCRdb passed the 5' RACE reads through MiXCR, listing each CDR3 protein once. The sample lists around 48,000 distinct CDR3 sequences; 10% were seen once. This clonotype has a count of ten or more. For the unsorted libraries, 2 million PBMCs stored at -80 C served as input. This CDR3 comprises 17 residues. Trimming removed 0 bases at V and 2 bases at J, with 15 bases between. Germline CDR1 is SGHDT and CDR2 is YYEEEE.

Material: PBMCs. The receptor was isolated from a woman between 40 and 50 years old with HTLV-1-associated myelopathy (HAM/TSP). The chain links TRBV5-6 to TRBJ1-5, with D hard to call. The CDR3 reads CASSLGVGQAGNQPQHF. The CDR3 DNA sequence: TGTGCCAGCAGCTTGGGGGTTGGGCAGGCTGGCAATCAGCCCCAGCATTTT.